This is a list of T cell receptor beta chains from one sample in a study of response to subunit inactivated influenza vaccine. MiXCR was run by TCRdb on the RT-PCR reads, yielding one entry per CDR3 protein. The sample includes more than 550,000 distinct CDR3 sequences, 10% to 15% of them seen just once. The sequences come from PBMCs from blood, collected on the day of vaccination. The source is a middle-aged man who received an inactivated influenza vaccine. CDR3s include the opening cysteine and the closing phenylalanine or tryptophan. The D gene is left open where the match is weak. Expanded clones are given a class, and other clones once, few, many or no size at all.

V gene	clone size	D gene	J gene	CDR3 protein	CDR3 DNA
TRBV14	few	-	TRBJ2-3	CASSQTPGLSDTQYF	TGTGCCAGCAGCCAGACCCCTGGACTCTCAGATACGCAGTATTTT
TRBV6-2/TRBV6-3	few	TRBD2	TRBJ2-3	CASSLAGGPVTDTQYF	TGTGCCAGCAGTCTAGCGGGAGGGCCTGTCACAGATACGCAGTATTTT
TRBV4-3	-	-	TRBJ2-4	CASSQEIGKNIQYF	TGCGCCAGCAGCCAAGAGATAGGGAAAAACATTCAGTACTTC
TRBV30	-	TRBD1	TRBJ1-2	CAWIPQGGRSGYTF	TGTGCCTGGATCCCGCAGGGGGGGCGATCTGGCTACACCTTC
TRBV7-9	-	TRBD2	TRBJ2-7	CASSPGTSGTNEQYF	TGTGCCAGCAGCCCAGGGACTAGCGGGACCAACGAGCAGTACTTC
TRBV29-1	few	TRBD1	TRBJ1-2	CSVPAQGSGGYTF	TGCAGCGTTCCGGCACAGGGGAGTGGAGGCTACACCTTC
TRBV7-9	-	TRBD1	TRBJ1-6	CASSSQGQGHSPLHF	TGTGCCAGCAGTTCACAGGGGCAAGGGCATTCACCCCTCCACTTT
TRBV6-2/TRBV6-3	few	-	TRBJ2-7	CASSYLTYEQYF	TGTGCCAGCAGTTACCTAACCTACGAGCAGTACTTC
TRBV12-3/TRBV12-4	-	-	TRBJ2-7	CASGPGRYYEQYF	TGTGCCAGCGGACCGGGACGGTACTACGAGCAGTACTTC
TRBV20-1	few	-	TRBJ2-3	CSAMTADTQYF	TGCAGTGCAATGACAGCAGATACGCAGTATTTT
TRBV5-1	many	TRBD1	TRBJ2-3	CASHPDREDTQYF	TGCGCCAGCCATCCCGACAGGGAAGATACGCAGTATTTT
TRBV6-1	many	-	TRBJ2-1	CATGDRSSYNEQFF	TGTGCCACGGGGGACCGGAGCTCCTACAATGAGCAGTTCTTC
TRBV7-8	-	-	TRBJ1-5	CASSTGTLRGNQPQHF	TGTGCCAGCAGCACAGGGACCCTAAGGGGCAATCAGCCCCAGCATTTT
TRBV2	few	TRBD2	TRBJ2-3	CASRRTRPGDTQYF	TGTGCCAGCCGGCGGACTAGGCCGGGAGATACGCAGTATTTT
TRBV20-1	-	TRBD2	TRBJ2-7	CSAPGTSAYEQYF	TGCAGTGCTCCCGGGACTAGCGCCTACGAGCAGTACTTC
TRBV4-1	few	-	TRBJ1-3	CASSQEGTTGNTIYF	TGCGCCAGCAGCCAAGAAGGGACGACAGGAAACACCATATATTTT
TRBV27	many	TRBD2	TRBJ2-3	CASSHRTNPRGADTQYF	TGTGCCAGCAGCCATAGGACTAACCCCCGGGGGGCAGATACGCAGTATTTT
TRBV6-1	-	-	TRBJ2-1	CASSDTGFSFNEQFF	TGTGCCAGCAGTGATACTGGATTCTCCTTCAATGAGCAGTTCTTC
TRBV12-3/TRBV12-4	many	-	TRBJ2-5	CASSTSDRETQYF	TGTGCCAGCAGTACCTCGGACCGGGAGACCCAGTACTTC
TRBV9	few	TRBD2	TRBJ2-5	CASSARSGTSGTGTQYF	TGTGCCAGCAGCGCCCGCTCCGGGACTAGCGGTACAGGGACCCAGTACTTC
TRBV4-3	-	-	TRBJ2-5	CASSQKAGETQYF	TGCGCCAGCAGCCAAAAAGCTGGGGAGACCCAGTACTTC
TRBV12-3/TRBV12-4	many	TRBD1	TRBJ1-1	CASSGTGGLNAEAFF	TGTGCCAGCTCCGGGACAGGGGGCCTTAATGCTGAAGCTTTCTTT
TRBV7-9	many	TRBD1	TRBJ2-3	CASSLTGGADTQYF	TGTGCCAGCAGCTTGACAGGGGGAGCTGATACGCAGTATTTT
TRBV7-2	few	-	TRBJ2-7	CASSTRGREQYF	TGTGCCAGCAGCACTAGAGGGCGCGAGCAGTACTTC
TRBV7-9	few	TRBD2	TRBJ2-1	CASSLAREPYNEQFF	TGTGCCAGCAGCTTAGCGCGGGAGCCCTACAATGAGCAGTTCTTC
TRBV20-1	-	TRBD2	TRBJ2-7	CSARGLWGGYEQYF	TGCAGTGCTAGGGGACTATGGGGCGGCTACGAGCAGTACTTC
TRBV5-1	-	TRBD2	TRBJ2-2	CASSQTSGGARTGELFF	TGCGCCAGCAGCCAGACTAGCGGGGGGGCCCGGACCGGGGAGCTGTTTTTT
TRBV14	-	-	TRBJ2-7	CASSQATGDTYEQYF	TGTGCCAGCAGCCAGGCCACGGGTGATACTTACGAGCAGTACTTC
TRBV4-3	few	-	TRBJ2-2	CASSQDVWTVNTGELFF	TGCGCCAGCAGCCAAGATGTCTGGACGGTCAACACCGGGGAGCTGTTTTTT
TRBV12-3/TRBV12-4	-	-	TRBJ2-1	CASSSQTRIVDEQFF	TGTGCCAGCAGTTCACAAACTAGGATTGTTGATGAGCAGTTCTTC
TRBV6-2/TRBV6-3	few	-	TRBJ2-3	CASSYDFIEKGTDTQYF	TGTGCCAGCAGTTACGATTTTATCGAGAAAGGCACAGATACGCAGTATTTT
TRBV6-2/TRBV6-3	many	-	TRBJ2-1	CASSYSASRMSFF	TGTGCCAGCAGTTACTCGGCTTCCAGGATGTCATTCTTC
TRBV28	many	TRBD2	TRBJ2-7	CASSLGTSNYEQYF	TGTGCCAGCAGTTTAGGGACTAGCAATTACGAGCAGTACTTC
TRBV29-1	few	-	TRBJ2-7	CSVSRGYEQYF	TGCAGCGTGAGTAGGGGGTACGAGCAGTACTTC
TRBV2	few	TRBD1	TRBJ1-1	CASRPQTGTEGVAFF	TGTGCCAGCAGACCACAAACCGGGACAGAAGGTGTAGCTTTCTTT
TRBV12-3/TRBV12-4	-	-	TRBJ1-5	CASSAPGRVNQPQHF	TGTGCCAGCAGTGCTCCGGGACGGGTTAATCAGCCCCAGCATTTT
TRBV4-2	few	-	TRBJ2-2	CASSQGLSGANTGELFF	TGTGCCAGCAGCCAAGGTCTTTCCGGGGCGAACACCGGGGAGCTGTTTTTT
TRBV7-9	-	-	TRBJ2-6	CASSRSGGSGANVLTF	TGTGCCAGCAGCCGTTCGGGTGGATCTGGGGCCAACGTCCTGACTTTC